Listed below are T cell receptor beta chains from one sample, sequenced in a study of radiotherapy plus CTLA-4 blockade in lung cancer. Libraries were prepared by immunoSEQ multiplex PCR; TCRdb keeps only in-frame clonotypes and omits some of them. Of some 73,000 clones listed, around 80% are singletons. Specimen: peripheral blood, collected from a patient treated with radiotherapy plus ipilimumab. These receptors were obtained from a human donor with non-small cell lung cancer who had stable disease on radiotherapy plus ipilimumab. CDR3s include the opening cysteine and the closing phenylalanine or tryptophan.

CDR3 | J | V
CASSVPGGTIYF | TRBJ1-3 | TRBV7-9
CASSSKTSGGYEQYF | TRBJ2-7 | TRBV5-4
CASSPKVEGTDTQYF | TRBJ2-3 | TRBV4-1
CASSPPAESTDTQYF | TRBJ2-3 | TRBV18
CASSEMDSASTDTQYF | TRBJ2-3 | TRBV6-4
CASRSTSGRALYEQYF | TRBJ2-7 | TRBV5-1
CASSLGGVGGNTIYF | TRBJ1-3 | TRBV28
CASSLRNRYDANTEAFF | TRBJ1-1 | TRBV27
CASSQALGRGSLFEKLFF | TRBJ1-4 | TRBV4-1
CASSLSGREQFF | TRBJ2-1 | TRBV27
CASSSGGPQPQHF | TRBJ1-5 | TRBV28
CASSVGSDKNIQYF | TRBJ2-4 | TRBV18
CASSPYSGGSYEQYF | TRBJ2-7 | TRBV19
CASSQARGSSGVDTQYF | TRBJ2-3 | TRBV4-2
CASSYSGGSGGSEQFF | TRBJ2-1 | TRBV6-5
CASSVALSRDNEQFF | TRBJ2-1 | TRBV7-2
CASSFGLVGATSYNEQFF | TRBJ2-1 | TRBV5-1
CATEGETNYGYTF | TRBJ1-2 | TRBV7-9
CAISAPISYEQYF | TRBJ2-7 | TRBV10-3
CASSPNRGRANTGELFF | TRBJ2-2 | TRBV27
CASRTGIQQFF | TRBJ2-1 | TRBV28
CACQTYSSNQPQHF | TRBJ1-5 | TRBV28
CSVLTSGRPPWSEQFF | TRBJ2-1 | TRBV29-1
CASRTVALYEQYF | NA | TRBV28
CASSQRGLGDTGELFF | TRBJ2-2 | TRBV4-1
CASIPRGVKLTDTQYF | TRBJ2-3 | TRBV6-6
CASSRTGGGNQPQHF | TRBJ1-5 | TRBV28
CASSLVQGAFGEQYF | TRBJ2-7 | TRBV7-8
CASSYGGAGPGETQYF | TRBJ2-5 | TRBV5-1
CASSPGMQIGYTF | TRBJ1-2 | TRBV7-6
CASSPSGYEQYF | TRBJ2-7 | TRBV5-1